Listed below are T cell receptor beta chains from one sample, sequenced in a study of cytomegalovirus exposure and HLA in healthy donors. The repertoire was sequenced with immunoSEQ multiplex PCR; TCRdb's copy has only in-frame clones and lacks some. The sample has 110,000 to 150,000 clones, 68% seen once; the top ten hold less than 5%. The sample consisted of PBMCs. These receptor sequences come from a man in his sixties in good health and CMV-seronegative. Both conserved end residues are part of each CDR3. The D gene is left open where the match is weak. Expanded clones get a size class; other rows say once, few or many, or leave the size out.

>TRBD2|.|TRBJ2-7|TRBV7-9
TGTGCCAGCAGCACCCTGCGCCAACTAGCGGGGGGTTCCTACGAGCAGTACTTC
CASSTLRQLAGGSYEQYF
>.|few|TRBJ1-2|TRBV14
TGTGCCAGCAGCCAATTTGACAGCAATGGCTACACCTTC
CASSQFDSNGYTF
>TRBD2|.|TRBJ2-3|TRBV6-5
TGTGCCAGCAGACCGACTAGCGGGAGAGATACGCAGTATTTT
CASRPTSGRDTQYF
>TRBD1|.|TRBJ2-6|TRBV2
TGTGCCAGCAGAAGACAGGGGGCAACCCCTGGGGCCAACGTCCTGACTTTC
CASRRQGATPGANVLTF
>TRBD2|few|TRBJ2-2|TRBV9
TGTGCCAGCAGCGTGAGGCGGACTAGAGGCACCGGGGAGCTGTTTTTT
CASSVRRTRGTGELFF
>TRBD2|few|TRBJ2-1|TRBV15
TGTGCCACCTCGACTAGCGGGCCTTTCAATGAGCAGTTCTTC
CATSTSGPFNEQFF
>.|few|TRBJ1-1|TRBV19
TGTGCCAGTAGTACTGGCGGGAACACTGAAGCTTTCTTT
CASSTGGNTEAFF
>TRBD1|.|TRBJ1-6|TRBV28
TGTGCCAGCAGTTTAGGAGGGGGCAATTCACCCCTCCACTTT
CASSLGGGNSPLHF
>.|.|TRBJ1-2|TRBV7-9
TGTTCCAGCAGCTTATGGTCCGGATCGCCTGGAGCGGGCGGCTACACCTTC
CSSSLWSGSPGAGGYTF
>TRBD2|.|TRBJ2-2|TRBV30
TGTGCCTGGAGTGGCGCGGGAGGGGGGACCGGGGAGCTGTTTTTT
CAWSGAGGGTGELFF
>.|.|TRBJ1-4|TRBV5-1
TGCGCCAGCAGCTTGGTCGCAGGGACTGGGGAAAAACTGTTTTTT
CASSLVAGTGEKLFF